The text below deals with one TCR beta chain. What it recognizes is unknown. V gave up 7 bases and J gave up 3 bases; unmatched junction bases: 8. CDR1 MNHEY and CDR2 SVGAGI come from the germline V gene. The CDR3 totals 14 residues. These data are taken from a study of cytomegalovirus exposure and HLA in healthy donors. The study, taken as a whole, reports: Across HLA loci, a later analysis found differing TCR association rates, with DRB1 most and HLA-C fewest. A list of 164 TCR beta chains associated with cytomegalovirus was given.

PCR employed 60 Vbeta and 13 Jbeta primers. Method: immunoSEQ multiplex PCR; TCRdb's copy keeps in-frame clones and lacks some. The sample holds about 130,000 clones, about 79% seen once. Sequencing was performed on PBMCs. The TCR was taken from a woman aged 45-65 years in good health and CMV-seronegative. The gene calls are TRBV6-5 and TRBJ2-7; TRBD2 matches at 8 bases. Written as DNA, the CDR3 is TGTGCCAGCACCAAAGATCGGGAGGGCTACGAGCAGTACTTC. Protein product: CASTKDREGYEQYF.